This T cell receptor (beta chain) was sequenced for a study of technical replicates of blood from several donors (TCRdb year 2017). Its CDR3 holds 17 amino acids, cysteine through phenylalanine. Only the CDR3 part of the read is kept: 51 bases, read in frame from the first base. Cut back by 6 bases and 6 bases, the V and J ends lie 26 bases apart. The germline V gene (reference sequence) provides CDR1 PRHDT and CDR2 FYEKMQ. Note on this clone: No cognate antigen has been identified for it. No much larger clone is present one base from it, and per-base qualities are unavailable.

The library was generated by the immunoSEQ multiplex PCR assay. TCRdb carries this immuneACCESS record with in-frame sequences only. Its versions omit some clonotypes, under half of them owing to an unresolved V gene in the studies checked, with the rest unexplained. Counted in this sample were approximately 49,000 clones; approximately 90% of them appeared once. The ten largest clones capture about 3.6% of the sample. The chain was built from TRBV13 and TRBJ1-1; D gene: possibly TRBD1, on 6 matching bases. This receptor was taken from a human donor in good health. Some clones in this sample may be carry-over from other donors' samples. What was sequenced was PBMCs. The DNA reads TGTGCCAGCAGGCCCCTGCGCGACAGGTTCAGGGGTGCTGAAGCTTTCTTT. This encodes CASRPLRDRFRGAEAFF.